This section outlines one T cell receptor beta chain sequence together with its context. No antigen is known for it. No much larger clonotype is one base removed from it; base qualities were not supplied. The same CDR3 arises from other DNA sequences in this sample as well. The data derive from a study of shared clonotypes between healthy human individuals (dated by TCRdb to the early 2020s). At the level of the whole study: A couple of women and a few men aged 18 to 49 years were included in the cohort. To estimate repertoire size and how much clonotypes are shared between individuals, the study performed deep sequencing of blood TCR repertoires from a handful of healthy adults. To increase sequencing depth and limit assay-specific biases, different laboratories used diverse techniques to prepare libraries and sequence TCR repertoires. Each donor's leukapheresis produced roughly between roughly 0.85 and 9.5 billion PBMCs. What the work shows at the level of the full study, not this receptor alone: Pairwise subsampling indicated that sequencing depth was expected to affect the degree of clonotype sharing among donors. Because the study included only a small number of donors, the genetic and exposure-history diversity represented was limited. Sampling was restricted to blood, and TCR repertoires in tissue are likely to differ from TCR repertoires in blood.

Using the deep immunoSEQ assay, multiplex PCR amplified TCR CDR3 regions from genomic DNA. For each cell subset, the extracted genomic DNA was distributed evenly across all wells of several immunoSEQ 96-well plates, and each plate served as one replicate. For unsorted PBMC, approximately 0.3 ug genomic DNA, equal to tens of thousands of T cell genomes, was loaded into each replicate PCR. Unsorted PBMC genomic DNA was sequenced across ten immunoSEQ deep assay plates. The purified libraries were quantified using a Qubit 3.0 fluorometer, sized with a Bioanalyzer 2100, and then quantified again using the KAPA Library Quantification kit. A separate single-read 150-cycle Illumina NextSeq 550 flow cell was used to sequence each immunoSEQ 96-well plate. The authors' pipeline ran thus. Because the immunoSEQ output held only junctional sequences and lacked quality scores, the filtering could not match the filtering applied to full-length reads. To assign V/J genes and CDR3, sequences were annotated using PyIR, a Python wrapper for IgBLAST v1.9, with IMGT germline references. Any read was removed if the V/J assignment was weak (E-value above 1e-6), the CDR3 was missing, or the read contained stop codons, out-of-frame junctions, or ambiguous translated residues. V3J clonotypes were defined as sequences sharing the same inferred V gene, J gene, and CDR3 amino acid sequence. The percentage overlap between two repertoires was calculated by dividing the number of shared unique clonotypes by the size of the smaller repertoire. Repertoire richness was assessed with RTK rarefaction, the Chao1 estimator, and Recon v2.1 estimates of unobserved clonotypes. This is the immuneACCESS table as TCRdb keeps it, with only in-frame sequences that have V and J called. A part of the clones is gone; compared with another copy, unresolved V genes explain less than half, and the rest is unexplained. That table furnishes V, J and clone size, whereas the DNA furnished D and trimming. Recorded for this sample are about half a million clones; approximately 85% of them occurred a single time. The ten largest clones capture under 15% of the sample.

The donors were healthy, HIV-negative adults with no recently reported acute infections or vaccinations. All donors were Caucasian adults living in Nashville, Tennessee, USA. For unsorted samples, approximately 89 million PBMCs were counted, and genomic DNA was extracted using the QIAamp DNA Blood Mini kit. Blood was obtained by leukapheresis, after which PBMCs were separated by Ficoll-Histopaque density gradient centrifugation and cryopreserved in liquid nitrogen vapor phase. The CDR3 contains 14 residues, cysteine and phenylalanine counted. The DNA shown is the 42-base CDR3, in frame from base 1. From a lookup of the germline V gene (reference sequence), CDR1 and CDR2 are LNHDA and SQIVND. V lost 4 bases and J lost 0 bases; the stretch between them is 9 bases long.

The specimen sequenced was PBMCs. The receptor's source is a woman between 40 and 50 years old in good health. Some clones in this sample may be carry-over from other donors' samples. The chain is assembled from TRBV19 and TRBJ1-1; TRBD1 is a weak D gene call, 6 bases matching. The CDR3 reads CASSTGQLNTEAFF. Read as DNA, the sequence is TGTGCCAGTAGTACAGGACAGTTGAACACTGAAGCTTTCTTT.